These T cell receptor beta chains were read from a single sample in a study of T-cell reconstitution after alpha-beta-depleted transplantation in children. TCRdb fed the PCR reads into MiXCR, producing one record per CDR3 protein. The repertoire includes roughly 400,000 distinct CDR3 sequences, about a fifth of them detected once, and around 4% sits in the top ten. This specimen was PBMCs from the stem cell graft donor, taken from the stem cell graft. These receptors originate from a human donor who donated a stem cell graft to a child with acute myeloid leukemia. The CDR3 runs from the conserved cysteine through the conserved F or W. The D gene is left open where the match is weak. Not all rows give a size; the values are once, few, many and, for expanded clones, a class.

j_call clone_size d_call v_call cdr3_aa cdr3_nt
TRBJ2-3 - - TRBV3-1 CASSHKITDTQYF TGTGCCAGCAGCCATAAGATTACAGATACGCAGTATTTT
TRBJ2-7 - - TRBV5-1 CASSLAHLYEQYF TGCGCCAGCAGCTTGGCCCACCTCTACGAGCAGTACTTC
TRBJ2-1 few - TRBV21-1 CASSSSKPGQGINEQFF TGTGCCAGCAGCAGTAGCAAACCGGGACAGGGAATTAATGAGCAGTTCTTC
TRBJ1-1 - - TRBV7-9 CASSDTGSVPDAFF TGTGCCAGCAGCGATACAGGGAGCGTACCTGATGCTTTCTTT
TRBJ2-2 once - TRBV5-1 CASSLLEANTGELFF TGCGCCAGCAGCTTGTTGGAAGCGAACACCGGGGAGCTGTTTTTT
TRBJ2-7 - - TRBV12-3/TRBV12-4 CASSFVSAGWTYEQYF TGTGCCAGCAGTTTTGTTTCGGCGGGATGGACCTACGAGCAGTACTTC
TRBJ2-5 - - TRBV12-3/TRBV12-4 CASSPTRQGTQYF TGTGCCAGCAGCCCGACCCGTCAAGGGACCCAGTACTTC
TRBJ2-1 many - TRBV11-2 CASSFGTRSSYNEQFF TGTGCCAGCAGCTTTGGGACAAGGAGCTCCTACAATGAGCAGTTCTTC
TRBJ1-6 few - TRBV20-1 CRALRRGRNLESPLHF TGCAGGGCACTCCGGCGAGGGAGGAATTTAGAATCACCCCTCCACTTT
TRBJ2-1 few - TRBV24-1 CATSDLGNEQFF TGTGCCACCAGTGATTTGGGCAATGAGCAGTTCTTC
TRBJ2-5 many - TRBV11-2 CASSLIGSDQETQYF TGTGCCAGCAGCTTAATAGGGTCAGACCAAGAGACCCAGTACTTC
TRBJ2-3 - - TRBV5-1 CASSLLRGRMADTQYF TGCGCCAGCAGCCTGCTGCGGGGGCGGATGGCAGATACGCAGTATTTT
TRBJ2-7 few TRBD2 TRBV4-3 CASSQVGLAGVSEQYF TGCGCCAGCAGCCAAGTTGGGCTAGCGGGAGTCTCCGAGCAGTACTTC
TRBJ1-5 many - TRBV20-1 CSARTEGDQPQHF TGCAGTGCGCGTACAGAGGGCGATCAGCCCCAGCATTTT
TRBJ2-3 few TRBD2 TRBV7-7 CASSLAGDSGDTQYF TGTGCTAGCAGCTTAGCGGGAGATTCGGGAGATACGCAGTATTTT
TRBJ2-3 - TRBD1 TRBV20-1 CSARAGQGDADTQYF TGCAGTGCTAGAGCGGGACAGGGAGACGCAGATACGCAGTATTTT
TRBJ2-5 - - TRBV20-1 CSASAPGGELGTQYF TGCAGTGCTAGCGCGCCGGGCGGGGAGTTAGGGACCCAGTACTTC
TRBJ2-3 many - TRBV28 CASSLSAGNTDTQYF TGTGCCAGCAGTCTAAGCGCGGGAAACACAGATACGCAGTATTTT